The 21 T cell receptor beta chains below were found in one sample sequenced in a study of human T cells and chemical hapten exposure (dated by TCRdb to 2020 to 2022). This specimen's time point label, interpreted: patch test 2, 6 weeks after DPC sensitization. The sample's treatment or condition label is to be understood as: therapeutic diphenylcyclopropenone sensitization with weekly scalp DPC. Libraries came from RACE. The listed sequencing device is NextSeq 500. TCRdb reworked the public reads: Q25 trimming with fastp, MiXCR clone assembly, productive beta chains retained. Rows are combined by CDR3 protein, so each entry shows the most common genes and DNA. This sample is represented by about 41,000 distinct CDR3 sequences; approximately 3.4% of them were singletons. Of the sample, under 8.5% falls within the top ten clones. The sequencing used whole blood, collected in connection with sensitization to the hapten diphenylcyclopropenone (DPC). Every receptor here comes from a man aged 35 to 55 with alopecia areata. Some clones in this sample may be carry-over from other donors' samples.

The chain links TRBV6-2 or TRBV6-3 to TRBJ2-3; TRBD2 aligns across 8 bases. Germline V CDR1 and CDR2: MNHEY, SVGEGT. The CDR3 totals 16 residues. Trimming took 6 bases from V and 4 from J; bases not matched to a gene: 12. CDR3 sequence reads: CASRGYRSGSSDTQYF. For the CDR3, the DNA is TGTGCCAGCAGAGGGTACCGGAGCGGGAGTTCAGATACGCAGTATTTT.

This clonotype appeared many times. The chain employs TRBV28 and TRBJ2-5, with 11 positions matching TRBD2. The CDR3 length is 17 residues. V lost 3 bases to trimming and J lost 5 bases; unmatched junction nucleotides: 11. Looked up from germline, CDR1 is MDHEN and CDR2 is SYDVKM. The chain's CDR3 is CASSFFIAGGPGETQYF. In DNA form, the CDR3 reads TGTGCCAGCAGTTTCTTTATAGCGGGAGGGCCGGGGGAGACCCAGTACTTC. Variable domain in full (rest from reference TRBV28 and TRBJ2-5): DVKVTQSSRYLVKRTGEKVFLECVQDMDHENMFWYRQDPGLGLRLIYFSYDVKMKEKGDIPEGYSVSREKKERFSLILESASTNQTSMYLCASSFFIAGGPGETQYFGPGTRLLVL.

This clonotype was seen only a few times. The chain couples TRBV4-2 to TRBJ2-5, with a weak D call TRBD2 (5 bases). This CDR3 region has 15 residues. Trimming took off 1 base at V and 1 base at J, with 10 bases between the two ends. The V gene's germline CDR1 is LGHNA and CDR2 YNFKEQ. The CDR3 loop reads CASSQAPLGQETQYF. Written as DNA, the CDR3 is TGTGCCAGCAGCCAAGCTCCACTAGGCCAAGAGACCCAGTACTTC.

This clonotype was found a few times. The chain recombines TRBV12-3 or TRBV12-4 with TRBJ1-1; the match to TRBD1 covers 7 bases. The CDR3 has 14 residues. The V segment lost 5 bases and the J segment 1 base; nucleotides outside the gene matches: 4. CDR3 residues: CASSPGQANTEAFF. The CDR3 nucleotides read TGTGCCAGCAGTCCAGGACAGGCGAACACTGAAGCTTTCTTT.

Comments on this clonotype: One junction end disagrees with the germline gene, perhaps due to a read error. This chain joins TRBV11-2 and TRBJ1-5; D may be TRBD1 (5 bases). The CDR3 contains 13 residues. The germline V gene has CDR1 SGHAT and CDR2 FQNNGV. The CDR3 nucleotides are TGTGCCAGCAGCTTGGGGGGGGGTCAGCCCCGGCATTTT. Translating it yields CASSLGGGQPRHF.

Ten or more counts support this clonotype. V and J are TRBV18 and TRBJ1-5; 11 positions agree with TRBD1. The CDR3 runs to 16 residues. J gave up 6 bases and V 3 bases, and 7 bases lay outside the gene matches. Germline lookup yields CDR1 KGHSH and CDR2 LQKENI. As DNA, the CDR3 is TGTGCCAGCTCACCCCGGACAGGGGGCGAGGGTCAGCCCCAGCATTTT. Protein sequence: CASSPRTGGEGQPQHF.

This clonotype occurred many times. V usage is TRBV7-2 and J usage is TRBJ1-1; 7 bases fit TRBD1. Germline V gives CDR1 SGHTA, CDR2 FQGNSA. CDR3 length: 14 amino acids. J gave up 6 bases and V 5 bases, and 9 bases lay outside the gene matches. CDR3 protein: CASSHRRGQAEAFF. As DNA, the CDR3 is TGTGCCAGCAGCCATCGGAGGGGGCAGGCTGAAGCTTTCTTT.

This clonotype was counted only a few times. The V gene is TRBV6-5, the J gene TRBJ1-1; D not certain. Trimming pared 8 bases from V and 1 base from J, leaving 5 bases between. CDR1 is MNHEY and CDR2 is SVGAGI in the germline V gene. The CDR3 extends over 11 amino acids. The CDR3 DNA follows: TGTGCCAGCTTCCGGAACACTGAAGCTTTCTTT. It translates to CASFRNTEAFF.

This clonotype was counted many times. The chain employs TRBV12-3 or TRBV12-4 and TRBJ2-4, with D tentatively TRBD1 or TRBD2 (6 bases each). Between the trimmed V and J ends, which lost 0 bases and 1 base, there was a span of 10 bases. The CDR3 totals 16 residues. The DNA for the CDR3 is TGTGCCAGCAGTTTAGCTGGGGGGCTTGCCAAAAACATTCAGTACTTC. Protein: CASSLAGGLAKNIQYF.

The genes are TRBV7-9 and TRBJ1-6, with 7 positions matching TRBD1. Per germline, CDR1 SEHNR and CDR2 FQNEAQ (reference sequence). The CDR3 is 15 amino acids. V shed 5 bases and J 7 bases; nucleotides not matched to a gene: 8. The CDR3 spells CASSAQGQMNSPLHF. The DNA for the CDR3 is TGTGCCAGCAGCGCCCAGGGACAGATGAATTCACCCCTCCACTTT.

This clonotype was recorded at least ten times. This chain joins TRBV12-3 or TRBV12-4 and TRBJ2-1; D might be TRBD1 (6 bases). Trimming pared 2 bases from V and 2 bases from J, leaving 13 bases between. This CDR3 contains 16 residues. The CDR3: CASSLWGAGAYNEQFF. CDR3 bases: TGTGCCAGCAGTTTATGGGGAGCAGGGGCCTACAATGAGCAGTTCTTC.

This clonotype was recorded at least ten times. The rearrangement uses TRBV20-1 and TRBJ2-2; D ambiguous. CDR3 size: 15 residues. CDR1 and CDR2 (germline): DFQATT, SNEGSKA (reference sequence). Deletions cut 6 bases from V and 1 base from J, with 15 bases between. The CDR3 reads CSASPPGLNTGELFF. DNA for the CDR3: TGCAGTGCCTCACCTCCTGGGTTGAACACCGGGGAGCTGTTTTTT.

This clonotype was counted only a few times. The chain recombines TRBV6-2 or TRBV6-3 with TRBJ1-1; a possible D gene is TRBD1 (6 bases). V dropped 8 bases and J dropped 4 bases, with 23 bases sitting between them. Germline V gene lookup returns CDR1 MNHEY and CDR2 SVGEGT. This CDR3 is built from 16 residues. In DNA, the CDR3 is TGTGCCAGCTTCCTAGACGGAGGGGGTAGAAGCACTGAAGCTTTCTTT. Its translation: CASFLDGGGRSTEAFF.

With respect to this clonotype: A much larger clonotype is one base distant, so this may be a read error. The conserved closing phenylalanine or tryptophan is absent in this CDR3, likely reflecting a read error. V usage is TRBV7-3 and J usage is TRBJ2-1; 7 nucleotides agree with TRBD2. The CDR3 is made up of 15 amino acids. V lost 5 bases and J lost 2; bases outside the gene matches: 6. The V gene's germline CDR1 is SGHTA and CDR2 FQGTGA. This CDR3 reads CASSNWGGTYNEQFL. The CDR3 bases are TGTGCCAGCAGCAACTGGGGGGGAACCTACAATGAGCAGTTCTTG.

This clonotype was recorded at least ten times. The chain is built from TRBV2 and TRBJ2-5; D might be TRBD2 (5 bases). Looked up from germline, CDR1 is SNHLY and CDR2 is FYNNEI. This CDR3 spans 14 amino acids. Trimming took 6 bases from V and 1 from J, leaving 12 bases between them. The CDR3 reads CASRVSSGQETQYF. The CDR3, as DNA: TGTGCCAGCAGAGTCTCAAGCGGCCAAGAGACCCAGTACTTC.

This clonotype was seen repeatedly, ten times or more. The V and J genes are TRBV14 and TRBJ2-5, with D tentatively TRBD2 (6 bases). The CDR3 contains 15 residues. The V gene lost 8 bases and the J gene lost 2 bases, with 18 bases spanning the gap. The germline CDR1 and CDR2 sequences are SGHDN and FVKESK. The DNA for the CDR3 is TGTGCCAGCGGCAGACTGCGCGGGGAGCAAGAGACCCAGTACTTC. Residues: CASGRLRGEQETQYF.

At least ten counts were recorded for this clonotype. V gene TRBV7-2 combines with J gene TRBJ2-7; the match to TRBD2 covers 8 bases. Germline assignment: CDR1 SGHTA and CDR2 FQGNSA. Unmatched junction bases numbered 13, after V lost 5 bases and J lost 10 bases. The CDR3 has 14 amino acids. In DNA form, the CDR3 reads TGTGCCAGCAGCCCCGGGGGGGCAGGGGTTCAACAGTACTTC. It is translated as CASSPGGAGVQQYF.

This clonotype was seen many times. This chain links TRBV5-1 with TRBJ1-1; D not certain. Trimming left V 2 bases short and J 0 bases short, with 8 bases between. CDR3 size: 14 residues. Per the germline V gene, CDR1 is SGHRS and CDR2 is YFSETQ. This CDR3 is CASSFGLMNTEAFF. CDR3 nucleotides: TGCGCCAGCAGCTTTGGACTCATGAACACTGAAGCTTTCTTT.

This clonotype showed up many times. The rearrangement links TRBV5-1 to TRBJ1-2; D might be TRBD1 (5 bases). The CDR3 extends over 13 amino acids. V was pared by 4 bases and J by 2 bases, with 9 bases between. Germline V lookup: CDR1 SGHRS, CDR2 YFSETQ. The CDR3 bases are TGCGCCAGCAGCCCGGACATAAACTATGGCTACACCTTC. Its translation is CASSPDINYGYTF.

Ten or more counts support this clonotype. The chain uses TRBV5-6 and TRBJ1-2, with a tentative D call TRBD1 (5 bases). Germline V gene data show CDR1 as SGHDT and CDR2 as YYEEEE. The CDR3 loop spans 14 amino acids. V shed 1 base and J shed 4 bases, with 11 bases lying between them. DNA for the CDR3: TGTGCCAGCAGCTTGTTACAGGATGCCTATGGCTACACCTTC. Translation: CASSLLQDAYGYTF.

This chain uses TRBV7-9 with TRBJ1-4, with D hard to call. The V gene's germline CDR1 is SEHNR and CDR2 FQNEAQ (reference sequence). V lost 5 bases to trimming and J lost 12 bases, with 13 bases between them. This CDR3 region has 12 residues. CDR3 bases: TGTGCCAGCAGCGACGGACGCGACGAACTGTTTTTT. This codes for CASSDGRDELFF.